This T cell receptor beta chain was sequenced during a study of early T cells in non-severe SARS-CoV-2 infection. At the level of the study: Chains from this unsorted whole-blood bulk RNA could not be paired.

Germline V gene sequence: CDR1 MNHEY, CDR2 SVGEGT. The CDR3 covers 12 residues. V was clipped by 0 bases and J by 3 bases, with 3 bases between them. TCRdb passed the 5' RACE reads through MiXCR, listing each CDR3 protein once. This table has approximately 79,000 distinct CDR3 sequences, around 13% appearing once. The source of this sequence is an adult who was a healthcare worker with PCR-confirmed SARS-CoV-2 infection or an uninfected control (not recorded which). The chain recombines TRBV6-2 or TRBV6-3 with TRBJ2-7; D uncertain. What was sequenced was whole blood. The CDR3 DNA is TGTGCCAGCAGTTACTCCAGCTACGAGCAGTACTTC. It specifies CASSYSSYEQYF.